The entry below describes one T cell receptor (beta chain). Using RNA template, CDR3s of TCR alpha and beta were amplified with iRepertoire arm-PCR. Using its own MiXCR run on the multiplex PCR reads, TCRdb lists one record per CDR3 protein. The table shows approximately 190,000 distinct CDR3 sequences, with about 31% occurring only once. Germline CDR1 reads SGHTA; CDR2 reads FQGNSA. Trimming took 5 bases from V and 7 from J, leaving 8 bases between them. The CDR3 is made up of 12 amino acids. This entry belongs to a study of glioma-infiltrating T cells. This clonotype originated in a human donor with low-grade glioma or glioblastoma, undergoing nonglioma brain surgery, or in good health (not recorded which). The sample was glioma tissue, nonneoplastic brain tissue, or PBMCs (not recorded which). The rearrangement links TRBV7-2 to TRBJ2-2, with no clear D. The CDR3 reads CASSPPFGELFF. The DNA for the CDR3 is TGTGCCAGCAGCCCACCTTTCGGGGAGCTGTTTTTT.